Listed below are T cell receptor beta chains from one sample, sequenced in a study of CD8 T cells in Susac syndrome. TCRdb re-derived calls from the immunoSEQ multiplex PCR reads in MiXCR, one entry per CDR3 protein. This repertoire shows a few hundred thousand distinct CDR3 sequences, around 96% found once; its top ten account for roughly 0.1%. The material sequenced was CD4+ T cells from PBMCs. The receptors here all came from a human donor with multiple sclerosis. Each CDR3 is given without its conserved first and last residue.

V gene	CDR3 length	CDR3 protein
TRBV20-1	10	SADEQGRSAF
TRBV20-1	11	SASGTGIYEQY
TRBV2	13	ASSEAQGLAYEQY
TRBV20-1	9	SAGGVGSQY
TRBV14	11	ASSPGLAQKLF
TRBV29-1	10	SVADGGNTIY
TRBV11-2	12	ASSPTGGDEKLF
TRBV7-2	12	ASTSRDRSYEQY
TRBV2	13	ASSRAPGQLGELF
TRBV30	14	AWSPLAGGHQETQY
TRBV28	14	ASSLVGQGVSYEQY
TRBV29-1	12	SVEPSTNQETQY
TRBV3-1	14	ASSLRTSGRQETQY
TRBV24-1	13	ATSDTQLPPGELF
TRBV23-1	12	ASSVRWRNSPLH
TRBV29-1	13	SVSGTSGSTDEQF
TRBV3-1	14	ASSQPRGGTVNIQY
TRBV6-2/TRBV6-3	12	ASSTTGLAREQY
TRBV15	11	ATSRGQNYEQY
TRBV29-1	13	SVEDSRSQGGKLF
TRBV3-1	13	ASSQVGGNSEKLF
TRBV29-1	10	SVRQKNTEAF
TRBV28	12	ASSTTSDTYEQY
TRBV20-1	11	SATGTANSEAF